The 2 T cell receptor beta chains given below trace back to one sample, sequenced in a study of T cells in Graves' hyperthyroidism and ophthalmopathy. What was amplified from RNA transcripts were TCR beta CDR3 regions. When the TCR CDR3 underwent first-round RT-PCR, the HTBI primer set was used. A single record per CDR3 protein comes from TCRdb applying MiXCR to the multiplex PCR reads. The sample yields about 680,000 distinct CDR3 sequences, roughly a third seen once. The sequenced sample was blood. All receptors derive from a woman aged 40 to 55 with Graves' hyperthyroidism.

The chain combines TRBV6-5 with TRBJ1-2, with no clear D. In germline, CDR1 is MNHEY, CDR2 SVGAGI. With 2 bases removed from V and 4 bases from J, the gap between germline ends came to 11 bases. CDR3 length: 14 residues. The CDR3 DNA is TGTGCCAGCAGTTACATAGCCGGGTTCTATGGCTACACCTTC. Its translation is CASSYIAGFYGYTF.

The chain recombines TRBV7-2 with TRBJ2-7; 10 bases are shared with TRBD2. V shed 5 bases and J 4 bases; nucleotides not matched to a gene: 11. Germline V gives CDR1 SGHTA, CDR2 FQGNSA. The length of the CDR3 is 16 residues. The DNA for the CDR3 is TGTGCCAGCAGCCAGTCGTCAGCGGGAGGGCCATACGAGCAGTACTTC. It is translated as CASSQSSAGGPYEQYF.